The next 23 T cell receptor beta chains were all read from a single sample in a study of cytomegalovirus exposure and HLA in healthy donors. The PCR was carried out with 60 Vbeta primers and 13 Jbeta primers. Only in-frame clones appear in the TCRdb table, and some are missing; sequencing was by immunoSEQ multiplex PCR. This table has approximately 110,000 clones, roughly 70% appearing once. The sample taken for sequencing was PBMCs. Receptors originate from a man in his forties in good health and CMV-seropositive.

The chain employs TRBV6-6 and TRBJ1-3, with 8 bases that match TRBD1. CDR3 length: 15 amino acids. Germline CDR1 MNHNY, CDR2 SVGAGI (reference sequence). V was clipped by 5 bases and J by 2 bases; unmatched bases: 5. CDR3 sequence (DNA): TGTGCCAGCAGTGGACAGGGACAGACTGGAAACACCATATATTTT. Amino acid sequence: CASSGQGQTGNTIYF.

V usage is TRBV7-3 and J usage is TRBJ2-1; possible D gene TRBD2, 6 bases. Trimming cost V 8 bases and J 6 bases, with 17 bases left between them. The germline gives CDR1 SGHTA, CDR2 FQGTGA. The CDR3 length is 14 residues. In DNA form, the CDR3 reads TGTGCCAGCGGAGATGGGGGGTTTGCCAATGAGCAGTTCTTC. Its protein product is CASGDGGFANEQFF.

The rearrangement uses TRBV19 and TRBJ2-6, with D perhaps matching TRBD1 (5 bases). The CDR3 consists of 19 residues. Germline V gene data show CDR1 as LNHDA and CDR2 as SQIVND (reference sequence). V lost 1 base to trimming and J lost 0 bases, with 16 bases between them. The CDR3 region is CASSIVRGRVSSGANVLTF. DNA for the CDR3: TGTGCCAGTAGTATAGTCAGAGGCAGGGTGAGCTCTGGGGCCAACGTCCTGACTTTC.

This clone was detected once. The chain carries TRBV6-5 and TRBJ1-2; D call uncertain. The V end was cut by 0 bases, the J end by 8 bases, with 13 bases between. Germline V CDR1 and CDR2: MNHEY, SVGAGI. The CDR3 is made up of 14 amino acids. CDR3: CASSYSPREGGYTF. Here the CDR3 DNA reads TGTGCCAGCAGTTACTCGCCACGGGAGGGCGGCTACACCTTC.

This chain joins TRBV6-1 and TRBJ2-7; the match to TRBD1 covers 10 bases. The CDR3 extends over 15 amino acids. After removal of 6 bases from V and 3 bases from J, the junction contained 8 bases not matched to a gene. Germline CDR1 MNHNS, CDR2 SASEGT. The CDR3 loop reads CASRAGTGVLYEQYV. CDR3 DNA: TGTGCCAGCAGGGCCGGGACAGGGGTTCTCTACGAGCAGTACGTC.

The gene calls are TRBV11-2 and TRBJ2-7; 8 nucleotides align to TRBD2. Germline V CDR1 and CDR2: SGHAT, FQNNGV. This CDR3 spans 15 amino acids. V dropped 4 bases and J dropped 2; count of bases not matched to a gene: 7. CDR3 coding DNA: TGTGCCAGCAGCTGGATTGGACTAGCCCCCTACGAGCAGTACGTC. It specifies CASSWIGLAPYEQYV.

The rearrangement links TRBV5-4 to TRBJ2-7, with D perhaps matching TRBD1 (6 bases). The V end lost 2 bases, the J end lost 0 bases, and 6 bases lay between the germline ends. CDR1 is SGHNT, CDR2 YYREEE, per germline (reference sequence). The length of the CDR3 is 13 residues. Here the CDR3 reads CASSFRGSYEQYV. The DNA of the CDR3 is TGTGCCAGCAGCTTCAGGGGCTCCTACGAGCAGTACGTC.

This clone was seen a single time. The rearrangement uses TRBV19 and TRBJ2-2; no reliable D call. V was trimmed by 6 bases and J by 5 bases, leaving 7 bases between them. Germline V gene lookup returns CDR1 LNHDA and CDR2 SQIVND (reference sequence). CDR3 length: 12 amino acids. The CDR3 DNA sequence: TGTGCCAGTAGCCCTAAGACCGGGGAGCTGTTTTTT. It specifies CASSPKTGELFF.

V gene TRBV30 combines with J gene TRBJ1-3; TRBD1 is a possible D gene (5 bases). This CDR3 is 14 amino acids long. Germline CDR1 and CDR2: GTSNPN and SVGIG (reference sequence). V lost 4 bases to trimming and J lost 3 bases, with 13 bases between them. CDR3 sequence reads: CAWNRQGIGNTIYF. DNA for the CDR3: TGTGCCTGGAACCGCCAGGGTATTGGAAACACCATATATTTT.

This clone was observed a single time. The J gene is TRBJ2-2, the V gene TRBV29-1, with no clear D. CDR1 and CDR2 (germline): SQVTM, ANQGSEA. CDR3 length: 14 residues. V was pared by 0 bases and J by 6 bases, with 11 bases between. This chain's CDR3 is CSVEEEYGAGELFF. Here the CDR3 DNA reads TGCAGCGTTGAAGAAGAGTACGGAGCCGGGGAGCTGTTTTTT.

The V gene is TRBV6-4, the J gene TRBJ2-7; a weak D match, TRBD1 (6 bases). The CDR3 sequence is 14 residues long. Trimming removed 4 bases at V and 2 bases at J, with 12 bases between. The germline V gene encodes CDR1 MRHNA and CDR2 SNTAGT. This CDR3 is CASSGPGHPYEQYV. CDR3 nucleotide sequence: TGTGCCAGCAGTGGTCCGGGACACCCCTACGAGCAGTACGTC.

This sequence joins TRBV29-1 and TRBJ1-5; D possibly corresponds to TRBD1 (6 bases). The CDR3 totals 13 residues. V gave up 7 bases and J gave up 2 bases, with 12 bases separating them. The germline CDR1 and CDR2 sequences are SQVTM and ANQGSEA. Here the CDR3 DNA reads TGCAGCGCTAAACAGGGAGGCAATCAGCCCCAGCATTTT. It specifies CSAKQGGNQPQHF.

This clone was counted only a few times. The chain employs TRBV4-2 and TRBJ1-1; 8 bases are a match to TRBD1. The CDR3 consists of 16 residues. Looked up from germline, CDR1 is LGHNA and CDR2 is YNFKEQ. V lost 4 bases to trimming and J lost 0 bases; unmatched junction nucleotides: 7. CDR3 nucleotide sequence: TGTGCCAGCAGCCCCTACGGGACAGGATTGAACACTGAAGCTTTCTTT. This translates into CASSPYGTGLNTEAFF.

This chain's CDR3 is CASGGLNYYTEAFF. CDR3 nucleotides: TGTGCCAGCGGCGGACTTAATTACTACACTGAAGCTTTCTTT. The chain couples TRBV27 to TRBJ1-1; D ambiguous. The CDR3 is made up of 14 amino acids. V lost 8 bases and J lost 3, with 16 bases in between. Germline values: CDR1 MNHEY, CDR2 SMNVEV (reference sequence).

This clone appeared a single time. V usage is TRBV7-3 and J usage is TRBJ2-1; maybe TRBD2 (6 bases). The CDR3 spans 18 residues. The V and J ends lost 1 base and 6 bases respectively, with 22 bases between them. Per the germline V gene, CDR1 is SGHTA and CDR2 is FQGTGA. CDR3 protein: CASSLIVGGASLGNEQFF. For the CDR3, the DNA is TGTGCCAGCAGCTTAATTGTGGGGGGAGCGTCTCTAGGCAATGAGCAGTTCTTC.

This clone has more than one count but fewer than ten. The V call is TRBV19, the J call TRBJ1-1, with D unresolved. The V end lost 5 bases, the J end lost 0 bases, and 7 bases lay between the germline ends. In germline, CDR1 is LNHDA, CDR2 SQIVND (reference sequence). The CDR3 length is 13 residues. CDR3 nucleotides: TGTGCCAGTAGTCCAGTCATGAACACTGAAGCTTTCTTT. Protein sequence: CASSPVMNTEAFF.

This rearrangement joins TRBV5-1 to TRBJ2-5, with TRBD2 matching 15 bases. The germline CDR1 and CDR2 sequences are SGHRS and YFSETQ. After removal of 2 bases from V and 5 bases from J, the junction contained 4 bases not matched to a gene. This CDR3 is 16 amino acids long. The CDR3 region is CASSLLGTSGRETQYF. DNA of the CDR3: TGCGCCAGCAGCTTACTTGGGACTAGCGGGAGGGAGACCCAGTACTTC.

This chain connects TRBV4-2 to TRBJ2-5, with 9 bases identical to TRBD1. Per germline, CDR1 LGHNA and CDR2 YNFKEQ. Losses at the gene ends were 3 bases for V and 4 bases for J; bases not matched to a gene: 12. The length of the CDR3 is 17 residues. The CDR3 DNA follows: TGTGCCAGCAGCCAGAGGACAGGGGCCTCGTGGGGAGAGACCCAGTACTTC. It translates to CASSQRTGASWGETQYF.

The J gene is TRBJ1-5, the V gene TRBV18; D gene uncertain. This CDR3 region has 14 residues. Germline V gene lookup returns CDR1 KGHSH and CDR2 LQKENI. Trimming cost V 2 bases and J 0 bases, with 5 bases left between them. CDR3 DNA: TGTGCCAGCTCACCAGAGGGTAGCAATCAGCCCCAGCATTTT. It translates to CASSPEGSNQPQHF.

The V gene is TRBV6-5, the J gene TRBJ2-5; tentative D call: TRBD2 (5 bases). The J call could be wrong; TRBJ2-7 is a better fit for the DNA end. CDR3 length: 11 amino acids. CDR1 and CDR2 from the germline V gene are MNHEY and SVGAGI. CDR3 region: CASGSLYEQYF. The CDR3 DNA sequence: TGTGCCAGCGGGAGTCTGTACGAGCAGTACTTC.

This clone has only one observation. CDR3 protein: CASSEGTGGYNSPLHF. For the CDR3, the DNA is TGTGCCAGCAGTGAAGGGACAGGGGGTTATAATTCACCCCTCCACTTT. The chain recombines TRBV2 with TRBJ1-6; TRBD1 matches 10 bases. The CDR3 loop spans 16 amino acids. Germline CDR1 reads SNHLY; CDR2 reads FYNNEI. The V segment lost 1 base and the J segment 4 bases; nucleotides outside the gene matches: 1. Drawing the rest from reference TRBV2 and TRBJ1-6, the complete variable domain is EPEVTQTPSHQVTQMGQEVILRCVPISNHLYFYWYRQILGQKVEFLVSFYNNEISEKSEIFDDQFSVERPDGSNFTLKIRSTKLEDSAMYFCASSEGTGGYNSPLHFGNGTRLTVT.

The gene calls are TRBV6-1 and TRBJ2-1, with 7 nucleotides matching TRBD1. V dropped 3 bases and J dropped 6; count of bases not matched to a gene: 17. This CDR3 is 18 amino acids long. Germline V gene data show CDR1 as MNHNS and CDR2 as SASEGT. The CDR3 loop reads CASSDRVIRDSRTNEQFF. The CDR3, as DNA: TGTGCCAGCAGTGACCGTGTGATCCGGGACAGTCGTACCAATGAGCAGTTCTTC.

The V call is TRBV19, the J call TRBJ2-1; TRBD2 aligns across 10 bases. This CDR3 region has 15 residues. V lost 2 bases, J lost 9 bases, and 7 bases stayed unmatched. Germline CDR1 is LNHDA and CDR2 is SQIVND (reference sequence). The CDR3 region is CASSITLAGVREQFF. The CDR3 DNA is TGTGCCAGTAGTATAACCCTAGCGGGAGTTCGTGAGCAGTTCTTC.